These T cell receptor beta chains were read from a single sample in a study of T cell responses to AZD1222 COVID-19 vaccine. Method: immunoSEQ multiplex PCR; TCRdb's copy keeps in-frame clones and lacks some. The sample records about 99,000 clones, just over 90% being singletons. Sequencing used peripheral blood, obtained 28 days after the second AZD1222 dose. These receptors all come from an adult who received the AZD1222 COVID-19 vaccine. Each CDR3 is given with its conserved first and last residue. The D gene is left open where the match is weak. Part of the rows lack a size; the others show once, few, many or a class for expanded clones.

v_call: TRBV7-8
d_call: NA
clone_size: NA
j_call: TRBJ2-5
cdr3_aa: CASSLEGAGKGETQYF
cdr3_nt: TGTGCCAGCAGCTTAGAGGGGGCGGGAAAGGGAGAGACCCAGTACTTC

v_call: TRBV6-5
d_call: TRBD2
clone_size: NA
j_call: TRBJ2-7
cdr3_aa: CASRPAGGGYEQYF
cdr3_nt: TGTGCCAGCAGACCAGCGGGAGGGGGTTACGAGCAGTACTTC

v_call: TRBV7-9
d_call: NA
clone_size: NA
j_call: TRBJ1-1
cdr3_aa: CASSLEVGTEAFF
cdr3_nt: TGTGCCAGCAGCTTGGAAGTCGGCACTGAAGCTTTCTTT

v_call: TRBV28
d_call: NA
clone_size: NA
j_call: TRBJ1-4
cdr3_aa: CASIYRSYGRISNEKLFF
cdr3_nt: TGTGCCAGCATTTATCGATCCTATGGGAGGATATCTAATGAAAAACTGTTTTTT

v_call: TRBV6-2/TRBV6-3
d_call: TRBD2
clone_size: NA
j_call: TRBJ2-7
cdr3_aa: CASSYDRGSYSYEQYF
cdr3_nt: TGTGCCAGCAGTTACGATCGCGGGAGCTATTCCTACGAGCAGTACTTC

v_call: TRBV7-9
d_call: NA
clone_size: NA
j_call: TRBJ1-5
cdr3_aa: CASSGGSSWDQPQHF
cdr3_nt: TGTGCCAGCAGTGGGGGGTCGTCGTGGGATCAGCCCCAGCATTTT

v_call: TRBV5-5
d_call: NA
clone_size: NA
j_call: TRBJ1-4
cdr3_aa: CASSRLGATNEKLFF
cdr3_nt: TGTGCCAGCAGCAGACTCGGGGCTACTAATGAAAAACTGTTTTTT

v_call: TRBV4-1
d_call: NA
clone_size: NA
j_call: TRBJ2-7
cdr3_aa: CASSQVQGLKQYF
cdr3_nt: TGCGCCAGCAGCCAAGTGCAGGGATTGAAGCAGTACTTC

v_call: TRBV28
d_call: TRBD1
clone_size: NA
j_call: TRBJ2-1
cdr3_aa: CASRRGQPHSSSYNEQFF
cdr3_nt: TGTGCCAGCAGGAGGGGACAGCCTCATTCTAGCTCCTACAATGAGCAGTTCTTC

v_call: TRBV5-1
d_call: TRBD2
clone_size: NA
j_call: TRBJ2-3
cdr3_aa: CASSLGTSGYTDTQYF
cdr3_nt: TGCGCCAGCAGCTTGGGGACTAGCGGCTACACAGATACGCAGTATTTT

v_call: TRBV30
d_call: NA
clone_size: NA
j_call: TRBJ2-5
cdr3_aa: CAWSVSGAGIGETQYF
cdr3_nt: TGTGCCTGGAGTGTATCAGGGGCGGGTATAGGAGAGACCCAGTACTTC

v_call: TRBV6-2/TRBV6-3
d_call: TRBD1
clone_size: NA
j_call: TRBJ2-7
cdr3_aa: CASSHRTGGIYEQYF
cdr3_nt: TGTGCCAGCAGCCATCGGACAGGGGGGATCTACGAGCAGTACTTC

v_call: TRBV4-3
d_call: NA
clone_size: NA
j_call: TRBJ2-1
cdr3_aa: CASSQELGQEQFF
cdr3_nt: TGCGCCAGCAGCCAAGAATTGGGACAAGAGCAGTTCTTC

v_call: TRBV7-9
d_call: NA
clone_size: NA
j_call: TRBJ2-7
cdr3_aa: CASSLRGAYEQYF
cdr3_nt: TGTGCCAGCAGCTTAAGGGGCGCCTACGAGCAGTACTTC

v_call: TRBV28
d_call: NA
clone_size: NA
j_call: TRBJ1-4
cdr3_aa: CASSFSRDWGEKLFF
cdr3_nt: TGTGCCAGCAGTTTTAGTAGGGACTGGGGTGAAAAACTGTTTTTT

v_call: TRBV5-1
d_call: NA
clone_size: NA
j_call: TRBJ1-4
cdr3_aa: CASSLAAGNEKLFF
cdr3_nt: TGCGCCAGCAGCTTGGCCGCCGGGAATGAAAAACTGTTTTTT

v_call: TRBV7-2
d_call: TRBD2
clone_size: NA
j_call: TRBJ2-3
cdr3_aa: CASTDPTSGSSYTQYF
cdr3_nt: TGTGCCAGCACCGACCCGACTAGCGGGAGTAGTTATACGCAGTATTTT

v_call: TRBV11-3
d_call: TRBD1
clone_size: NA
j_call: TRBJ1-1
cdr3_aa: CASSTSTGGNTEAFF
cdr3_nt: TGTGCCAGCAGCACGAGTACAGGGGGCAACACTGAAGCTTTCTTT

v_call: TRBV28
d_call: NA
clone_size: once
j_call: TRBJ1-2
cdr3_aa: CASSSFGGPNYGYTF
cdr3_nt: TGTGCCAGCAGTTCCTTCGGGGGGCCTAACTATGGCTACACCTTC

v_call: TRBV18
d_call: NA
clone_size: NA
j_call: TRBJ2-1
cdr3_aa: CASSPRPSRSSYNEQFF
cdr3_nt: TGTGCCAGCTCACCACGGCCTAGCCGGAGCTCCTACAATGAGCAGTTCTTC

v_call: TRBV5-6
d_call: TRBD1
clone_size: NA
j_call: TRBJ2-7
cdr3_aa: CASSSPDRGSYEQYF
cdr3_nt: TGTGCCAGCAGCTCACCTGACAGGGGATCCTACGAGCAGTACTTC

v_call: TRBV3-1/TRBV3-2
d_call: TRBD2
clone_size: NA
j_call: TRBJ2-1
cdr3_aa: CASSQDPSGSWNEQFF
cdr3_nt: TGTGCCAGCAGCCAAGATCCAAGCGGGAGTTGGAATGAGCAGTTCTTC

v_call: TRBV7-3
d_call: TRBD1
clone_size: NA
j_call: TRBJ2-2
cdr3_aa: CASSLKQGAPGELFF
cdr3_nt: TGTGCCAGCAGCTTAAAACAGGGGGCGCCCGGGGAGCTGTTTTTT

v_call: TRBV7-3
d_call: TRBD2
clone_size: NA
j_call: TRBJ2-7
cdr3_aa: CASSPMGGLGEQYF
cdr3_nt: TGTGCCAGCAGCCCCATGGGGGGACTAGGCGAGCAGTACTTC

v_call: TRBV30
d_call: TRBD2
clone_size: NA
j_call: TRBJ2-4
cdr3_aa: CAWSGAGTSGNIQYF
cdr3_nt: TGTGCCTGGAGCGGGGCCGGGACTAGCGGAAACATTCAGTACTTC

v_call: TRBV7-9
d_call: NA
clone_size: NA
j_call: TRBJ1-3
cdr3_aa: CASSLDSSGNTIYF
cdr3_nt: TGTGCCAGCAGCTTAGACAGTTCTGGAAACACCATATATTTT

v_call: TRBV3-1/TRBV3-2
d_call: NA
clone_size: NA
j_call: TRBJ1-2
cdr3_aa: CASSQDRGPYGYTF
cdr3_nt: TGTGCCAGCAGCCAAGACAGGGGACCGTATGGCTACACCTTC

v_call: TRBV29-1
d_call: NA
clone_size: NA
j_call: TRBJ1-1
cdr3_aa: CSVTTTVFGTEAFF
cdr3_nt: TGCAGCGTGACCACTACGGTATTCGGCACTGAAGCTTTCTTT

v_call: TRBV27
d_call: TRBD1
clone_size: NA
j_call: TRBJ1-6
cdr3_aa: CAIQKQPGQALLSYNSPLHF
cdr3_nt: TGTGCCATCCAAAAACAACCGGGACAGGCACTGTTAAGCTATAATTCACCCCTCCACTTT

v_call: TRBV29-1
d_call: TRBD1
clone_size: NA
j_call: TRBJ1-2
cdr3_aa: CSVEDDSRGRLYYTF
cdr3_nt: TGCAGCGTTGAAGACGACTCCAGGGGGCGTTTATACTACACCTTC

v_call: TRBV19
d_call: TRBD1
clone_size: few
j_call: TRBJ2-7
cdr3_aa: CASSIPGQASYEQYF
cdr3_nt: TGTGCCAGTAGTATCCCAGGACAGGCCTCCTACGAGCAGTACTTC

v_call: TRBV30
d_call: NA
clone_size: NA
j_call: TRBJ1-5
cdr3_aa: CAWNPGINQPQHF
cdr3_nt: TGTGCCTGGAACCCGGGGATCAATCAGCCCCAGCATTTT

v_call: TRBV7-8
d_call: NA
clone_size: NA
j_call: TRBJ1-2
cdr3_aa: CASSGRTVNYGYTF
cdr3_nt: TGTGCCAGCAGTGGGAGGACAGTTAACTATGGCTACACCTTC

v_call: TRBV9
d_call: TRBD1
clone_size: NA
j_call: TRBJ1-6
cdr3_aa: CASSLTGGGGSPLHF
cdr3_nt: TGTGCCAGCAGCTTGACAGGGGGCGGCGGATCACCCCTCCACTTT

v_call: TRBV5-5
d_call: NA
clone_size: NA
j_call: TRBJ2-1
cdr3_aa: CASSLDIMTRLFF
cdr3_nt: TGTGCCAGCAGCTTGGATATCATGACCCGATTGTTCTTC

v_call: TRBV7-3
d_call: NA
clone_size: few
j_call: TRBJ1-1
cdr3_aa: CASSWGEGTEAFF
cdr3_nt: TGTGCCAGCAGCTGGGGCGAGGGGACTGAAGCTTTCTTT

v_call: TRBV7-2
d_call: NA
clone_size: NA
j_call: TRBJ1-6
cdr3_aa: CASSLAAGGGSPLHF
cdr3_nt: TGTGCCAGCAGCTTAGCTGCGGGGGGTGGATCACCCCTCCACTTT

v_call: TRBV5-1
d_call: NA
clone_size: NA
j_call: TRBJ1-1
cdr3_aa: CASSPLAGGASNTEAFF
cdr3_nt: TGCGCCAGCAGCCCTCTAGCCGGCGGGGCCTCGAACACTGAAGCTTTCTTT

v_call: TRBV18
d_call: NA
clone_size: NA
j_call: TRBJ1-2
cdr3_aa: CASSPLDPVYGYTF
cdr3_nt: TGTGCCAGCTCACCACTAGATCCGGTCTATGGCTACACCTTC

v_call: TRBV27
d_call: NA
clone_size: NA
j_call: TRBJ2-1
cdr3_aa: CASSSTGRANNEQFF
cdr3_nt: TGTGCCAGCAGTTCCACAGGGAGGGCCAATAATGAGCAGTTCTTC

v_call: TRBV7-2
d_call: TRBD1
clone_size: NA
j_call: TRBJ1-1
cdr3_aa: CASSTSDREAFF
cdr3_nt: TGTGCCAGCAGCACTTCGGACAGGGAAGCTTTCTTT

v_call: TRBV30
d_call: NA
clone_size: NA
j_call: TRBJ1-1
cdr3_aa: CAWSEIGGGRAFF
cdr3_nt: TGTGCCTGGAGTGAAATAGGGGGGGGCCGAGCTTTCTTT

v_call: TRBV11-2
d_call: TRBD2
clone_size: NA
j_call: TRBJ2-2
cdr3_aa: CASSYPSGGTGELFF
cdr3_nt: TGTGCCAGCAGCTACCCGAGCGGGGGCACCGGGGAGCTGTTTTTT

v_call: TRBV10-1
d_call: TRBD2
clone_size: NA
j_call: TRBJ2-3
cdr3_aa: CASSGTSGSWDTQYF
cdr3_nt: TGCGCCAGCAGTGGAACTAGCGGGAGTTGGGATACGCAGTATTTT

v_call: TRBV18
d_call: TRBD2
clone_size: NA
j_call: TRBJ2-3
cdr3_aa: CASSPTRSSGSLTDTQYF
cdr3_nt: TGTGCCAGCTCACCCACCCGGAGTAGCGGGAGTTTGACAGATACGCAGTATTTT

v_call: TRBV29-1
d_call: NA
clone_size: NA
j_call: TRBJ1-1
cdr3_aa: CSTHPGGTEAFF
cdr3_nt: TGCAGCACCCATCCTGGTGGCACTGAAGCTTTCTTT

v_call: TRBV19
d_call: NA
clone_size: NA
j_call: TRBJ1-5
cdr3_aa: CASSKQRINQPQHF
cdr3_nt: TGTGCCAGTAGTAAACAACGGATCAATCAGCCCCAGCATTTT

v_call: TRBV29-1
d_call: NA
clone_size: NA
j_call: TRBJ1-2
cdr3_aa: CSVEVGRGYGYTF
cdr3_nt: TGCAGCGTTGAGGTCGGGCGGGGCTATGGCTACACCTTC

v_call: TRBV6-1
d_call: NA
clone_size: NA
j_call: TRBJ1-5
cdr3_aa: CASSEDGGQPQHF
cdr3_nt: TGTGCCAGCAGTGAAGATGGAGGGCAGCCCCAGCATTTT

v_call: TRBV5-4
d_call: TRBD2
clone_size: NA
j_call: TRBJ2-2
cdr3_aa: CASSRGTSGNTGELFF
cdr3_nt: TGTGCCAGCAGCCGGGGGACTAGCGGGAACACCGGGGAGCTGTTTTTT

v_call: TRBV19
d_call: TRBD1
clone_size: NA
j_call: TRBJ2-5
cdr3_aa: CASSGSGTGEETQYF
cdr3_nt: TGTGCCAGCAGTGGGAGTGGGACAGGGGAAGAGACCCAGTACTTC

v_call: TRBV2
d_call: NA
clone_size: NA
j_call: TRBJ2-2
cdr3_aa: CASSEHQPTGELFF
cdr3_nt: TGTGCCAGCAGTGAACACCAGCCCACCGGGGAGCTGTTTTTT

v_call: TRBV14
d_call: NA
clone_size: once
j_call: TRBJ1-1
cdr3_aa: CASSQVAGRNTEAFF
cdr3_nt: TGTGCCAGCAGCCAAGTCGCAGGGCGGAACACTGAAGCTTTCTTT

v_call: TRBV6-5
d_call: TRBD2
clone_size: NA
j_call: TRBJ2-1
cdr3_aa: CASRDISGRGNEQFF
cdr3_nt: TGTGCCAGCAGGGATATTAGCGGGAGGGGTAATGAGCAGTTCTTC

v_call: TRBV7-6
d_call: TRBD2
clone_size: NA
j_call: TRBJ2-3
cdr3_aa: CASSPRLAGGGDTQYF
cdr3_nt: TGTGCCAGCAGCCCTCGACTAGCGGGAGGTGGAGATACGCAGTATTTT

v_call: TRBV15
d_call: NA
clone_size: NA
j_call: TRBJ1-6
cdr3_aa: CATSRGANSPLHF
cdr3_nt: TGTGCCACCAGCAGAGGTGCTAATTCACCCCTCCACTTT